Listed here is a single TCR beta chain. No antigen is known for it. This sample was taken from a study of T cells in Graves' hyperthyroidism and ophthalmopathy. Findings of the study overall: Most clonotypes expanded in the thyroid (above 0.001) were also present in blood. Before onset, by a median of about seven months, the model predicted ophthalmopathy.

V lost 6 bases to trimming and J lost 4 bases; unmatched junction nucleotides: 4. Germline CDR1 is DFQATT and CDR2 is SNEGSKA (reference sequence). CDR3 length equals 12 residues. Patients showing uncontrolled infection, other autoimmune disease, pregnancy or lactation were ineligible. Regions amplified from RNA transcripts were the TCR beta CDR3 regions. Researchers ran a first-round RT-PCR on the TCR CDR3 using the HTBI primer set. MiXCR, applied by TCRdb to the multiplex PCR reads, yields one record per CDR3 protein. This table holds around 600,000 distinct CDR3 sequences, nearly 45% found once. The receptor was derived from an adult man with Graves' disease, either hyperthyroidism or ophthalmopathy (not recorded which). Sequencing was performed on peripheral blood or thyroid tissue (not recorded which). The chain couples TRBV20-1 to TRBJ1-1; 8 positions agree with TRBD1. CDR3 DNA: TGCAGTGCCGGGACAGGCGGCACTGAAGCTTTCTTT. The encoded protein is CSAGTGGTEAFF.